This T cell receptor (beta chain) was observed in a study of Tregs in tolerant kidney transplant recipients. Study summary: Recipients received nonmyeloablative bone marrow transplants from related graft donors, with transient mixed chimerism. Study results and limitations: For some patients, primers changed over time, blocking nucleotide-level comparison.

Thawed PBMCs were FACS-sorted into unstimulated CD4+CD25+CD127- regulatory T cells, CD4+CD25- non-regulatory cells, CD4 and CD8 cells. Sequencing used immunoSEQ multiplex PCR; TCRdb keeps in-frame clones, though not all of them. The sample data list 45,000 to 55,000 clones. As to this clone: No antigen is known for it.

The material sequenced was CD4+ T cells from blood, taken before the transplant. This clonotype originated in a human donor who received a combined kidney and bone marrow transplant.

The sequenced CDR3 bases are TGCAGTCCCCAGGACAGGAACGAG. Its translation is CSPQDRNE. The CDR3, in full, reads CSPQDRNEQYF. The chain couples TRBV20-1 to TRBJ2-7; 7 positions agree with TRBD1. The read falls 3 residues short of the CDR3 end, and the missing part is taken from the germline J gene. The CDR3 contains 11 residues. The germline gives CDR1 DFQATT, CDR2 SNEGSKA (reference sequence). Germline trimming cut 8 bases from V and 5 bases from J; bases unmatched to any gene: 6.